This entry features one TCR beta chain sequence. The target of this receptor is not known. No much larger clone exists at a distance of one base, and base qualities are not known. The CDR3 regions of human TCRbeta chains were analyzed by immunosequencing. As for the authors' bioinformatics: Repertoire TCRs were checked for matches against a reference library of SARS-CoV-2-specific TCRs that had been generated using the MIRA antigen-specificity platform. Breadth was defined as the fraction of unique TCRs that were SARS-CoV-2-associated. Depth was defined as the fraction of total T cells that were SARS-CoV-2-associated. Using the MIRA data, every spike-specific TCR was mapped to the spike region that the TCR reacted to and assigned to either a CD4 or a CD8 class. Log10-transformed breadth and depth values were compared by one-way ANOVA with Sidak's multiple comparisons tests. What TCRdb holds here is the immuneACCESS table cut down to in-frame rearrangements. Part of the clones is not present; checked against another copy, under half of the missing clones reflect an unresolved V gene, and the others are unexplained. The DNA was the basis for D and trimming; V, J and clone size are from that table. For this sample there are some 110,000 clones; about 90% appear just once. The biggest ten clones account for more than 1.5% of the sample.

This entry is derived from a study of T cell responses to AZD1222 COVID-19 vaccine (dated by TCRdb to 2020 to 2022). For context, the study as a whole: TCR sequencing was performed for roughly 250 trial participants, of whom around 200 were given two doses of AZD1222 and some 25 were given two doses of MenACWY control vaccine. Enrollment into the trials was organized by age into subgroups of 18-55, 56-69 and 70-plus years, and those subgroups contained roughly 150, 30 and 60 TCR-sequenced participants, respectively.

Per the publication, the time point label means: about 28 days (+/-7) after the second vaccine dose. Because spike-specific TCR depth and breadth did not differ between the two schedules, AZD1222 recipients who got a second dose at roughly 4 weeks were pooled with those who got a second dose at roughly 12 weeks. Vaccinee samples were obtained from the UK trials COV001 and COV002, which included a single-blind randomized controlled phase 2/3 trial of AZD1222 (ChAdOx1 nCoV-19) in healthy adults. For TCRbeta chain sequencing, PBMC samples from trial participants were taken at day 0 and at day 28 after the second dose. The study at large found these results: Reportedly, close to half of the unique spike-specific TCRs recognized epitopes lying outside the regions that are mutated in the B.1.351 and B.1.1.7 variants. The whole spike protein was spanned by vaccine-associated CD4 TCRs, and dominant responses were seen in regions 160-218 and 743-854. Because no day 14 peak-response samples were available, the repertoires could be characterized only after the peak T cell response. Only six or seven AZD1222 recipients were SARS-CoV-2 seropositive at baseline, limiting conclusions about previously exposed vaccinees. Spike-specific TCR breadth and depth rose significantly after two AZD1222 doses compared with day 0 and with MenACWY recipients. Most participants were white British and females outnumbered males, and the authors suggested that clonal diversity may have been underestimated. In the small 56-69-year group, the increase in depth fell short of significance, most likely because of low power.

In the germline V gene, CDR1 corresponds to MNHNS and CDR2 to SASEGT. V lost 1 base and J lost 3 bases, and the count of bases not matched to a germline gene is 2. The CDR3 spans 15 residues, from the cysteine through the phenylalanine. The entry retains the CDR3 DNA only, 45 bases that are in frame from base 1. Sequenced here: peripheral blood, sampled 28 days after the second AZD1222 dose. This sequence was found in an adult who received the AZD1222 COVID-19 vaccine. The chain couples TRBV6-1 to TRBJ2-7, with 11 central nucleotides matching TRBD2. CDR3 region: CASSEEGLAVYEQYF. The nucleotide sequence reads as follows: TGTGCCAGCAGTGAAGAGGGACTAGCGGTCTACGAGCAGTACTTC.